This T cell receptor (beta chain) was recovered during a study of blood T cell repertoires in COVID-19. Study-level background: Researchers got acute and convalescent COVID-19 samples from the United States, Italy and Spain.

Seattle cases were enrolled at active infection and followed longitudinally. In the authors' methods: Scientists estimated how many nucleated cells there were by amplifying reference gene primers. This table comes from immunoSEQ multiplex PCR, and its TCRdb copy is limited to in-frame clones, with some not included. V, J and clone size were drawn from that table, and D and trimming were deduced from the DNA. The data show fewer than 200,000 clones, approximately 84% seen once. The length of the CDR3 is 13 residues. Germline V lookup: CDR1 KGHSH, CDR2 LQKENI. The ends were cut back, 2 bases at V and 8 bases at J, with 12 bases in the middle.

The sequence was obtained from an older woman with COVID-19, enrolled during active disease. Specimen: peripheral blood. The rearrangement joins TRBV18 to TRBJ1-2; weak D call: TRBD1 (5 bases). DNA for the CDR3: TGTGCCAGCTCACCAGCGTCAGGGCAGGGCTACACCTTC. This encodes CASSPASGQGYTF.